Following are 6 T cell receptor beta chains from one sample sequenced in a study of control samples from healthy donors and cancer patients. Using immunoSEQ multiplex PCR, the repertoire was profiled, and TCRdb retains in-frame clones only, with some absent. The table lists 60,000 to 75,000 clones, approximately 89% of them singletons. The sample consisted of PBMCs. All receptors come from a man in his sixties with colorectal cancer.

In DNA form, the CDR3 reads TGCGCCAGCAGCAGGTGGACAGGCACCTACGAGCAGTACTTC. Protein: CASSRWTGTYEQYF. The rearrangement joins TRBV5-1 to TRBJ2-7; 7 bases are a match to TRBD1. Trimming at V came to 4 bases and at J to 2 bases, leaving 6 bases not matched to a gene. Germline assignment: CDR1 SGHRS and CDR2 YFSETQ. The CDR3 runs to 14 residues.

The chain links TRBV3-1 (or the pseudogene TRBV3-2) to TRBJ2-5; tentative D call: TRBD1 (5 bases). The CDR3 contains 12 residues. Germline V gene data show CDR1 as LGHDT and CDR2 as YNNKEL (reference sequence). Trimming removed 0 bases from V and 7 bases from J, with 6 bases in between. Here the CDR3 DNA reads TGTGCCAGCAGCCAAGATAGGGGGACCCAGTACTTC. This translates into CASSQDRGTQYF.

The chain combines TRBV28 with TRBJ2-2, with TRBD2 matching 9 bases. The CDR3 totals 16 residues. The V gene's germline CDR1 is MDHEN and CDR2 SYDVKM. V was clipped by 4 bases and J by 1 base; unmatched bases: 4. The CDR3 loop is CASSSLLAGNTGELFF. The CDR3 DNA follows: TGTGCCAGCAGTTCCTTACTAGCGGGGAACACCGGGGAGCTGTTTTTT.

The chain recombines TRBV15 with TRBJ2-6; D not certain. CDR1 LNHNV and CDR2 YYDKDF come from the germline V gene (reference sequence). The V gene lost 1 base and the J gene lost 0 bases, with 7 bases spanning the gap. CDR3 length: 16 residues. CDR3: CATSRGRNSGANVLTF. CDR3 in DNA: TGTGCCACCAGCAGAGGACGGAACTCTGGGGCCAACGTCCTGACTTTC. The whole variable domain, remainder taken from reference TRBV15 and TRBJ2-6, is DAMVIQNPRYQVTQFGKPVTLSCSQTLNHNVMYWYQQKSSQAPKLLFHYYDKDFNNEADTPDNFQSRRPNTSFCFLDIRSPGLGDTAMYLCATSRGRNSGANVLTFGAGSRLTVL.

For this clone: In this CDR3 the conserved last residue, phenylalanine or tryptophan, is missing, so a read error is likely. The DNA is omitted, as the CDR3 cannot be located on it reliably, and the CDR3 follows TCRdb's listing. The chain combines TRBV21-1 with TRBJ2-7. TRBV21-1 is tagged as a pseudogene. The CDR3 numbers 15 amino acids, ends counted. Here the CDR3 reads CASRVDFTRVRRAVL.

V usage is TRBV27 and J usage is TRBJ1-2, with no clear D. Trimming shortened V by 0 bases and J by 8 bases, and 16 bases separated the two germline ends. Germline CDR1 reads MNHEY; CDR2 reads SMNVEV (reference sequence). The CDR3 consists of 15 residues. CDR3 coding DNA: TGTGCCAGCAGTTTATCGCCGTTAGGAGACGCGGGCTACACCTTC. It is translated as CASSLSPLGDAGYTF.